The 32 T cell receptor beta chains in this list originate from one sample, sequenced in a study of shared clonotypes between healthy human individuals. Measured with immunoSEQ multiplex PCR; TCRdb has only the in-frame clones, and not every one. The sample records 300,000 to 400,000 clones, around 67% being singletons. Sequenced: memory CD4+ T cells sorted from blood. Subset specified: CD45RA-negative fraction. The receptors here all came from a man aged 25-45 years in good health.

This chain's CDR3 is CASSEAPSYGYTF. The CDR3 DNA reads as TGTGCCAGCAGTGAAGCGCCGAGCTATGGCTACACCTTC. The chain uses TRBV6-1 and TRBJ1-2; no reliable D call. This CDR3 region has 13 residues. V was cut by 0 bases and J by 4 bases, with 6 bases left in between. Germline lookup yields CDR1 MNHNS and CDR2 SASEGT.

The chain links TRBV4-3 to TRBJ1-3; D not resolved. Trimming cost V 0 bases and J 4 bases, with 7 bases left between them. The CDR3 spans 14 residues. CDR1 LGHNA and CDR2 YSLEER come from the germline V gene. The CDR3 loop is CASSQEGIGNTIYF. The CDR3 coding sequence is TGCGCCAGCAGCCAAGAAGGCATCGGAAACACCATATATTTT.

The rearrangement uses TRBV10-3 and TRBJ2-3, with D perhaps TRBD1 or TRBD2 (5 bases each). The CDR3 spans 17 residues. Germline-derived CDR1 and CDR2 are ENHRY and SYGVKD. V lost 5 bases and J lost 0, with 18 bases in between. The CDR3 protein is CAISRIPGTRSTDTQYF. The CDR3 DNA follows: TGTGCCATCAGTAGGATCCCCGGGACCCGGAGCACAGATACGCAGTATTTT.

This sequence joins TRBV7-8 and TRBJ1-2; maybe TRBD1 (5 bases). Germline-derived CDR1 and CDR2 are SGHVS and FQNEAQ. The CDR3 sequence is 15 residues long. V lost 1 base, J lost 8 bases, and 17 bases lay in between. The CDR3, as DNA: TGTGCCAGCAGCTTAGTTACAGGCGTCTCCGAAGGCTACACCTTC. Its translation is CASSLVTGVSEGYTF.

The V and J genes are TRBV6-1 and TRBJ2-1; 10 bases fit TRBD2. The trim removed 6 bases at V and 8 bases at J, leaving 10 bases unmatched. This CDR3 region has 15 residues. Germline V CDR1 and CDR2: MNHNS, SASEGT. CDR3 protein: CASSLASGSGYEQFF. As DNA, the CDR3 is TGTGCCAGCAGCCTAGCTAGCGGGAGTGGGTATGAGCAGTTCTTC.

The genes are TRBV23-1 and TRBJ2-7, with 11 bases lining up with TRBD2. TRBV23-1 is sorted into the ORF group, with uncertain function. J lost 0 bases, V lost 4 bases, and 5 bases had no gene match. The CDR3 is 16 amino acids. The CDR3 loop is CASSLSGTSGSYEQYF. The CDR3 bases are TGCGCCAGCAGTCTAAGCGGGACTAGCGGCTCCTACGAGCAGTACTTC.

The chain combines TRBV30 with TRBJ1-5; no reliable D call. V was shortened by 0 bases and J by 7 bases, with 13 bases between the two germline ends. The CDR3 is 14 amino acids. Germline CDR1 and CDR2: GTSNPN and SVGIG (reference sequence). The DNA for the CDR3 is TGTGCCTGGAGTGTACCTGGGCGACTGCAGCCCCAGCATTTT. Translation: CAWSVPGRLQPQHF.

This chain connects TRBV28 to TRBJ2-5; TRBD2 aligns across 10 bases. The germline V gene encodes CDR1 MDHEN and CDR2 SYDVKM. V lost 8 bases, J lost 3 bases, and 12 bases stayed unmatched. CDR3 length: 16 residues. CDR3 DNA sequence: TGTGCCAGCGCAGCCCTAGCGGGAGTTCGGGAAGAGACCCAGTACTTC. It codes for CASAALAGVREETQYF.

This clone has more than one count but fewer than ten. The chain employs TRBV30 and TRBJ2-6, with D possibly matching TRBD1 (6 bases). Between the trimmed V and J ends, which lost 5 bases and 3 bases, there was a span of 8 bases. The length of the CDR3 is 13 residues. CDR1 and CDR2 from the germline V gene are GTSNPN and SVGIG (reference sequence). The chain's CDR3 is CAWAGVGANVLTF. CDR3 nucleotide sequence: TGTGCCTGGGCAGGGGTTGGGGCCAACGTCCTGACTTTC.

This chain connects TRBV6-5 to TRBJ1-3; D call uncertain. Germline CDR1 reads MNHEY; CDR2 reads SVGAGI. Trimming took off 4 bases at V and 4 bases at J, with 5 bases between the two ends. The CDR3 totals 12 residues. The CDR3 DNA follows: TGTGCCAGCAGTTCTCAGGGAAACACCATATATTTT. Its translation: CASSSQGNTIYF.

The chain carries TRBV11-1 and TRBJ2-5; 8 bases match TRBD2. The J call may be in error: the DNA end matches TRBJ2-7 better. CDR1 and CDR2 from the germline V gene are SGHAT and FQDESV (reference sequence). The CDR3 spans 16 residues. The CDR3 sequence is CASSNTSGLVSYEQYF. In DNA form, the CDR3 reads TGTGCCAGCAGCAACACCTCGGGACTAGTCTCCTACGAGCAGTACTTC.

V and J are TRBV10-3 and TRBJ2-2; a possible D gene is TRBD1 (6 bases). Germline CDR1 ENHRY, CDR2 SYGVKD. Between the trimmed V and J ends, which lost 6 bases and 3 bases, there was a span of 11 bases. The CDR3 covers 14 residues. In nucleotides, the CDR3 is TGTGCCATCAGGGACAGTGAATACACCGGGGAGCTGTTTTTT. It is translated as CAIRDSEYTGELFF.

The sample holds one count of this clone. The rearrangement uses TRBV27 and TRBJ1-4, with D perhaps matching TRBD1 (5 bases). The CDR3 totals 13 residues. Germline V gene lookup returns CDR1 MNHEY and CDR2 SMNVEV (reference sequence). V lost 3 bases to trimming and J lost 13 bases, with 15 bases between them. The CDR3 coding sequence is TGTGCCAGCAGTTTGCAGGGCCCGGCGAGACTGTTTTTT. Residues: CASSLQGPARLFF.

The chain carries TRBV5-5 and TRBJ1-5; D gene unclear. In germline, CDR1 is SGHKS, CDR2 YYEKEE (reference sequence). Trimming pared 3 bases from V and 4 bases from J, leaving 8 bases between. The CDR3 is 13 amino acids. CDR3 sequence: CASSSGPNQPQHF. CDR3 sequence (DNA): TGTGCCAGCAGCTCTGGACCGAATCAGCCCCAGCATTTT.

This chain joins TRBV19 and TRBJ2-1; D remains ambiguous. Trimming took off 5 bases at V and 4 bases at J, with 9 bases between the two ends. The CDR3 totals 13 residues. Germline V CDR1 and CDR2: LNHDA, SQIVND (reference sequence). The CDR3 here is CASSFGHYNEQFF. In DNA, the CDR3 is TGTGCCAGTAGTTTTGGCCATTACAATGAGCAGTTCTTC.

This clone was seen more than once but under ten times. V is TRBV28 and J is TRBJ2-6, with D uncertain. Per the germline V gene, CDR1 is MDHEN and CDR2 is SYDVKM. The CDR3 has 17 amino acids. Trimming cost V 1 base and J 0 bases, with 10 bases left between them. CDR3 DNA: TGTGCCAGCAGTTTATTAATGGCCTCCTCTGGGGCCAACGTCCTGACTTTC. Its protein product is CASSLLMASSGANVLTF. The full variable domain, with the rest looked up from reference TRBV28 and TRBJ2-6, is DVKVTQSSRYLVKRTGEKVFLECVQDMDHENMFWYRQDPGLGLRLIYFSYDVKMKEKGDIPEGYSVSREKKERFSLILESASTNQTSMYLCASSLLMASSGANVLTFGAGSRLTVL.

V gene TRBV11-2 combines with J gene TRBJ1-2; 9 positions match TRBD1. In germline, CDR1 is SGHAT, CDR2 FQNNGV. V lost 7 bases, J lost 8 bases, and 11 bases stayed unmatched. The CDR3 runs to 14 residues. For the CDR3, the DNA is TGTGCCAGCACCCTACGGGACAGGGTGGAAGGCTACACCTTC. Its protein product is CASTLRDRVEGYTF. Variable domain in full (rest from reference TRBV11-2 and TRBJ1-2): EAGVAQSPRYKIIEKRQSVAFWCNPISGHATLYWYQQILGQGPKLLIQFQNNGVVDDSQLPKDRFSAERLKGVDSTLKIQPAKLEDSAVYLCASTLRDRVEGYTFGSGTRLTVV.

CDR3 residues: CSARGGGTYEQYF. Here the CDR3 DNA reads TGCAGCGCCCGAGGCGGGGGTACCTACGAGCAGTACTTC. The V call is TRBV29-1, the J call TRBJ2-7, with 7 bases matching TRBD2. Germline CDR1 and CDR2: SQVTM and ANQGSEA. With V trimmed by 7 bases and J by 2 bases, 8 bases remained unmatched. CDR3 length: 13 amino acids.

This clone was recorded many times. Other DNA sequences in the same sample also yield this CDR3. CDR3 DNA: TGTGCCAGCTCACCACTTAGGGAGGACACTGAAGCTTTCTTT. It yields the protein CASSPLREDTEAFF. This chain links TRBV18 with TRBJ1-1; D is unresolved. CDR3 length: 14 residues. Germline CDR1 KGHSH, CDR2 LQKENI. Deletions cut 1 base from V and 3 bases from J, with 9 bases between.

This clone was detected a few times. The V and J genes are TRBV28 and TRBJ2-7; no definite D call. The CDR3 extends over 14 amino acids. Germline CDR1 is MDHEN and CDR2 is SYDVKM. The ends were cut back, 3 bases at V and 6 bases at J, with 15 bases in the middle. CDR3 loop: CASSFLSSVGEQYF. In DNA, the CDR3 is TGTGCCAGCAGTTTTCTGAGCTCGGTGGGCGAGCAGTACTTC.

This sequence joins TRBV10-3 and TRBJ2-1; a possible D gene is TRBD2 (7 bases). This CDR3 spans 15 amino acids. Germline values: CDR1 ENHRY, CDR2 SYGVKD. V lost 6 bases, J lost 4 bases, and 16 bases lay in between. CDR3 residues: CAIRPVGGLYNEQFF. The CDR3 nucleotides are TGTGCCATCAGGCCAGTGGGGGGGCTTTACAATGAGCAGTTCTTC.

CDR3 loop: CASSESYPRKETQYF. The CDR3 bases are TGCGCCAGCAGTGAGTCTTACCCCCGAAAAGAGACCCAGTACTTC. V is TRBV10-2 and J is TRBJ2-5; no reliable D call. The germline V gene has CDR1 WSHSY and CDR2 SAAADI. There are 15 residues in the CDR3. The V end lost 0 bases, the J end lost 3 bases, and 11 bases lay between the germline ends.

This clone was seen at least ten times. This chain links TRBV25-1 with TRBJ1-4, with no clear D. There are 14 residues in the CDR3. The ends were cut back, 3 bases at V and 4 bases at J, with 9 bases in the middle. Germline V gene lookup returns CDR1 MGHDK and CDR2 SYGVNS. In nucleotides, the CDR3 is TGTGCCAGCAGTGATCTAGGGAATAATGAAAAACTGTTTTTT. It codes for CASSDLGNNEKLFF.

The V and J genes are TRBV27 and TRBJ2-1; D may be TRBD1 (5 bases). Germline V gene sequence: CDR1 MNHEY, CDR2 SMNVEV (reference sequence). The CDR3 consists of 13 residues. Trimming stripped 3 bases from V and 7 bases from J, with 10 bases between. CDR3 protein: CASSLQGGNEQFF. Here the CDR3 DNA reads TGTGCCAGCAGTTTGCAGGGTGGGAATGAGCAGTTCTTC.

This chain connects TRBV5-1 to TRBJ2-1; no firm D call. V was shortened by 1 base and J by 6 bases, with 8 bases between the two germline ends. The CDR3 totals 13 residues. Germline V CDR1 and CDR2: SGHRS, YFSETQ. The CDR3 bases are TGCGCCAGCAGCTTGTTTGATGGCAATGAGCAGTTCTTC. As protein: CASSLFDGNEQFF.

The rearrangement uses TRBV4-2 and TRBJ2-3, with 7 bases that match TRBD2. From germline, CDR1 is LGHNA and CDR2 YNFKEQ. The CDR3 has 16 residues. The V and J ends lost 1 base and 3 bases, in that order; junction bases with no gene match: 7. The CDR3 DNA reads as TGTGCCAGCAGCCAAGGCCCCAGCGGGAATACAGATACGCAGTATTTT. Protein sequence: CASSQGPSGNTDTQYF.

This clone was observed once. V usage is TRBV28 and J usage is TRBJ1-2; no clear D. CDR3 size: 15 residues. Deletions cut 3 bases from V and 4 bases from J, with 15 bases between. Germline assignment: CDR1 MDHEN and CDR2 SYDVKM. The CDR3 bases are TGTGCCAGCAGTTTCGGGCGGCCCGAGGCCTATGGCTACACCTTC. Amino acid sequence: CASSFGRPEAYGYTF.

This chain connects TRBV29-1 to TRBJ2-1, with 11 bases identical to TRBD1. V was clipped by 7 bases and J by 9 bases; unmatched bases: 8. The CDR3 is 13 residues long. Germline CDR1 reads SQVTM; CDR2 reads ANQGSEA. The CDR3 sequence is CSGERTGGGEQFF. CDR3 DNA sequence: TGCAGCGGGGAGAGGACAGGGGGCGGTGAGCAGTTCTTC.

V and J are TRBV5-4 and TRBJ1-5; D not resolved. V was trimmed by 0 bases and J by 0 bases, leaving 7 bases between them. The CDR3 runs to 15 residues. The V gene's germline CDR1 is SGHNT and CDR2 YYREEE (reference sequence). The CDR3 DNA is TGTGCCAGCAGCTTGGGCCCTCTTAGCAATCAGCCCCAGCATTTT. As protein: CASSLGPLSNQPQHF.

J is TRBJ1-5 and V is TRBV5-5; D gene uncertain. The CDR3 spans 15 residues. The ends were cut back, 2 bases at V and 2 bases at J, with 11 bases in the middle. Germline CDR1 and CDR2: SGHKS and YYEKEE (reference sequence). CDR3 sequence (DNA): TGTGCCAGCAGCTTCGGAAGTACAGGCAATCAGCCCCAGCATTTT. Residues: CASSFGSTGNQPQHF.

This clone was recorded a few times. This chain links TRBV28 with TRBJ2-7; TRBD2 matches 7 bases. Germline CDR1 is MDHEN and CDR2 is SYDVKM. V was pared by 8 bases and J by 4 bases, with 8 bases of the junction left unmatched. This CDR3 has 13 amino acids. Written as DNA, the CDR3 is TGTGCCAGCGTGGGGGGGTCCAGATACGAGCAGTACTTC. Protein: CASVGGSRYEQYF.

The chain combines TRBV4-1 with TRBJ2-5; D may match TRBD1 or TRBD2 (6 bases each). V was trimmed by 7 bases and J by 1 base, leaving 13 bases between them. Per the germline V gene, CDR1 is MGHRA and CDR2 is YSYEKL. This CDR3 region has 14 residues. The CDR3 nucleotides are TGCGCCAGCAATCCCGGGGGCCCCCAAGAGACCCAGTACTTC. This sequence encodes CASNPGGPQETQYF.